These 29 T cell receptor beta chains were all obtained from the same sample, sequenced in a study of stem cell transplantation in POMP-related autoinflammatory disease (dated by TCRdb to about 2021). Library preparation was by the immunoSEQ multiplex PCR assay. TCRdb carries this immuneACCESS record with in-frame sequences only. Its versions omit some clonotypes, under half of them owing to an unresolved V gene in the studies checked, with the rest unexplained. Counted in this sample were over 30,000 clones; 88% of them appeared once. Roughly 0.7% of the sample comes from the top ten. The time point label of this sample denotes: before hematopoietic stem cell transplant. This sample comprised CD4+ T cells from PBMCs, obtained before stem cell transplantation. The origin of the receptors is a human donor with POMP-related autoinflammation and immune dysregulation (PRAID).

The chain is built from TRBV10-3 and TRBJ2-7; D is ambiguous. The germline V and J ends were trimmed by 0 bases and 3 bases, with 9 bases remaining between them. The CDR3 totals 14 residues. Per the germline V gene, CDR1 is ENHRY and CDR2 is SYGVKD. CDR3 coding DNA: TGTGCCATCAGTGAGTCGAAACAGCTCTACGAGCAGTACTTC. As protein: CAISESKQLYEQYF.

The gene calls are TRBV18 and TRBJ2-5; D gene ambiguous. Per germline, CDR1 KGHSH and CDR2 LQKENI. The V gene lost 4 bases and the J gene lost 2 bases, with 2 bases spanning the gap. There are 11 residues in the CDR3. The CDR3 region is CASSRQETQYF. CDR3 DNA sequence: TGTGCCAGCTCACGACAAGAGACCCAGTACTTC.

The gene calls are TRBV28 and TRBJ2-3, with TRBD2 as a possible D gene (5 bases). The CDR3 length is 13 residues. V lost 1 base to trimming and J lost 4 bases, with 6 bases between them. Germline values: CDR1 MDHEN, CDR2 SYDVKM. The CDR3 nucleotides are TGTGCCAGCAGTTTATTAGCGCCAGATACGCAGTATTTT. Amino acid sequence: CASSLLAPDTQYF. Full variable domain (remainder filled in from reference TRBV28 and TRBJ2-3): DVKVTQSSRYLVKRTGEKVFLECVQDMDHENMFWYRQDPGLGLRLIYFSYDVKMKEKGDIPEGYSVSREKKERFSLILESASTNQTSMYLCASSLLAPDTQYFGPGTRLTVL.

This clone was counted once. The chain links TRBV6-5 to TRBJ2-5, with D perhaps matching TRBD1 or TRBD2 (6 bases each). V gave up 6 bases and J gave up 5 bases, with 13 bases separating them. The CDR3 sequence is 13 residues long. The germline V gene encodes CDR1 MNHEY and CDR2 SVGAGI. The DNA of the CDR3 is TGTGCCAGCAGGCCCCCGGGGGCGGAGACCCAGTACTTC. Translated: CASRPPGAETQYF.

The rearrangement uses TRBV5-5 and TRBJ2-5, with 7 bases matching TRBD1. The CDR3 is made up of 14 amino acids. Germline-derived CDR1 and CDR2 are SGHKS and YYEKEE (reference sequence). The trim removed 3 bases at V and 4 bases at J, leaving 6 bases unmatched. CDR3 sequence reads: CASSSTGASETQYF. CDR3 DNA: TGTGCCAGCAGCTCAACAGGGGCCTCAGAGACCCAGTACTTC.

This sequence joins TRBV6-5 and TRBJ2-3, with 14 positions matching TRBD2. J was trimmed by 5 bases and V by 8 bases; bases with no gene match: 6. The CDR3 covers 15 residues. Looked up from germline, CDR1 is MNHEY and CDR2 is SVGAGI. CDR3 region: CASGGLAGDKDTQYF. The CDR3, as DNA: TGTGCCAGCGGGGGACTAGCGGGAGATAAAGATACGCAGTATTTT.

This sequence joins TRBV5-1 and TRBJ2-5, with D tentatively TRBD1 (5 bases). The length of the CDR3 is 14 residues. CDR1 and CDR2 (germline): SGHRS, YFSETQ. V was clipped by 2 bases and J by 1 base, with 9 bases between them. DNA for the CDR3: TGCGCCAGCAGCTTCGACAGAACCCAAGAGACCCAGTACTTC. Translating it yields CASSFDRTQETQYF.

The chain employs TRBV18 and TRBJ1-2; perhaps TRBD1 as D (5 bases). CDR1 and CDR2 from the germline V gene are KGHSH and LQKENI. This CDR3 region has 13 residues. V gave up 3 bases and J gave up 3 bases, with 8 bases separating them. The CDR3 coding sequence is TGTGCCAGCTCACCGGGGCAGTACTATGGCTACACCTTC. Translated: CASSPGQYYGYTF.

V usage is TRBV6-6 and J usage is TRBJ2-1; D not certain. The CDR3 is 15 residues long. Deletions cut 0 bases from V and 0 bases from J, with 6 bases between. Germline CDR1 is MNHNY and CDR2 is SVGAGI (reference sequence). CDR3 sequence: CASSYSVSSYNEQFF. The CDR3 nucleotides read TGTGCCAGCAGTTACTCGGTATCCTCCTACAATGAGCAGTTCTTC.

The CDR3 loop is CASSLVASGGYQETQYF. The CDR3 DNA sequence: TGCGCCAGCAGCTTGGTGGCTAGCGGGGGGTACCAAGAGACCCAGTACTTC. The V gene is TRBV5-1, the J gene TRBJ2-5, with TRBD2 matching 11 bases. The V segment lost 0 bases and the J segment 0 bases; nucleotides outside the gene matches: 4. Germline V gene sequence: CDR1 SGHRS, CDR2 YFSETQ. The CDR3 contains 17 residues. Combining the CDR3 with reference TRBV5-1 and TRBJ2-5 gives the whole variable domain KAGVTQTPRYLIKTRGQQVTLSCSPISGHRSVSWYQQTPGQGLQFLFEYFSETQRNKGNFPGRFSGRQFSNSRSEMNVSTLELGDSALYLCASSLVASGGYQETQYFGPGTRLLVL.

The V gene is TRBV5-1, the J gene TRBJ1-5; the D is unclear. The V gene lost 0 bases and the J gene lost 6 bases, with 10 bases spanning the gap. This CDR3 has 14 amino acids. Germline V gene sequence: CDR1 SGHRS, CDR2 YFSETQ. Here the CDR3 reads CASSLVGGVQPQHF. The CDR3 DNA sequence: TGCGCCAGCAGCTTGGTCGGAGGCGTTCAGCCCCAGCATTTT.

The genes are TRBV19 and TRBJ1-2; 10 nucleotides align to TRBD1. Germline CDR1 and CDR2: LNHDA and SQIVND (reference sequence). The junction had 1 base not matched to a gene; V was cut back by 1 base and J by 5 bases. CDR3 length: 14 amino acids. The DNA for the CDR3 is TGTGCCAGTAGTATAGGGACAGGGGGGTATGGCTACACCTTC. It codes for CASSIGTGGYGYTF.

The V gene is TRBV6-6, the J gene TRBJ1-1; weak D call: TRBD1 (6 bases). V was clipped by 0 bases and J by 7 bases, with 15 bases between them. In germline, CDR1 is MNHNY, CDR2 SVGAGI (reference sequence). The CDR3 length is 15 residues. The CDR3 region is CASSYSLTGGGEAFF. The CDR3 DNA follows: TGTGCCAGCAGTTACTCTTTGACAGGTGGGGGTGAAGCTTTCTTT.

The chain employs TRBV29-1 and TRBJ1-1; possible D gene TRBD1, 5 bases. V lost 0 bases and J 5 bases, leaving 13 bases between the germline ends. This CDR3 has 14 residues. The germline gives CDR1 SQVTM, CDR2 ANQGSEA. The chain's CDR3 is CSVEEGWGKTEAFF. The CDR3 DNA is TGCAGCGTTGAAGAAGGATGGGGGAAGACTGAAGCTTTCTTT.

The chain uses TRBV9 and TRBJ2-5; tentatively, D is TRBD2 (6 bases). Germline values: CDR1 SGDLS, CDR2 YYNGEE. This CDR3 is built from 13 residues. Deletions cut 0 bases from V and 9 bases from J, with 12 bases between. The CDR3 region is CASSVDIPGAQYF. The DNA for the CDR3 is TGTGCCAGCAGCGTAGATATCCCGGGGGCCCAGTACTTC. Together with reference TRBV9 and TRBJ2-5, the CDR3 gives the full variable domain: DSGVTQTPKHLITATGQRVTLRCSPRSGDLSVYWYQQSLDQGLQFLIQYYNGEERAKGNILERFSAQQFPDLHSELNLSSLELGDSALYFCASSVDIPGAQYFGPGTRLLVL.

This clone was observed once. The J gene is TRBJ1-2, the V gene TRBV4-1; D uncertain. The CDR3 length is 16 residues. V lost 1 base, J lost 5 bases, and 17 bases lay in between. In germline, CDR1 is MGHRA, CDR2 YSYEKL. The CDR3 here is CASSQAGQPPYYGYTF. In nucleotides, the CDR3 is TGCGCCAGCAGCCAAGCTGGTCAGCCCCCATATTATGGCTACACCTTC.

The rearrangement uses TRBV4-1 and TRBJ2-5; TRBD2 matches 9 bases. With V trimmed by 0 bases and J by 4 bases, 9 bases remained unmatched. Germline V lookup: CDR1 MGHRA, CDR2 YSYEKL. This CDR3 has 17 residues. In DNA form, the CDR3 reads TGCGCCAGCAGCCAAGATCGGGCGGGGGGGATTATAGAGACCCAGTACTTC. Translation: CASSQDRAGGIIETQYF.

This chain joins TRBV5-5 and TRBJ2-1, with 7 bases that match TRBD1. V dropped 1 base and J dropped 8; count of bases not matched to a gene: 9. The CDR3 is 15 residues long. Germline V gene sequence: CDR1 SGHKS, CDR2 YYEKEE (reference sequence). In nucleotides, the CDR3 is TGTGCCAGCAGCTTGCAACCCGGGACAGCTTATGAGCAGTTCTTC. Residues: CASSLQPGTAYEQFF.

This chain connects TRBV5-4 to TRBJ2-1; 7 bases agree with TRBD1. The germline V gene has CDR1 SGHNT and CDR2 YYREEE (reference sequence). CDR3 size: 13 residues. Losses at the gene ends were 1 base for V and 8 bases for J; bases not matched to a gene: 3. The CDR3 DNA is TGTGCCAGCAGCTTGCGGACAGGCGATGAGCAGTTCTTC. Translated: CASSLRTGDEQFF.

The J gene is TRBJ2-5, the V gene TRBV6-1, with D perhaps being TRBD1 or TRBD2 (5 bases each). The CDR3 is 15 amino acids. Germline V gene data show CDR1 as MNHNS and CDR2 as SASEGT. V lost 1 base and J 7 bases, leaving 16 bases between the germline ends. In DNA form, the CDR3 reads TGTGCCAGCAGTGAAGAGGGGACCCTACGAGGGACCCAGTACTTC. Residues: CASSEEGTLRGTQYF.

The CDR3 DNA is TGTGCCAGCAGTTTTTCCCCGGGGGTCTCCTACGAGCAGTACTTC. Protein product: CASSFSPGVSYEQYF. The chain combines TRBV6-5 with TRBJ2-7; perhaps TRBD2 as D (6 bases). The CDR3 extends over 15 amino acids. V dropped 4 bases and J dropped 0 bases, with 13 bases sitting between them. Germline V CDR1 and CDR2: MNHEY, SVGAGI.

This rearrangement joins TRBV4-1 to TRBJ1-1; D ambiguous. Trimming took 0 bases from V and 0 from J, leaving 14 bases between them. From germline, CDR1 is MGHRA and CDR2 YSYEKL. The CDR3 has 17 residues. CDR3 in DNA: TGCGCCAGCAGCCAAGATCACTCACGCTCGATGAACACTGAAGCTTTCTTT. Translated, it gives CASSQDHSRSMNTEAFF.

This clone was seen a few times. The gene calls are TRBV28 and TRBJ1-5, with 10 bases identical to TRBD1. The CDR3 is 16 residues long. V shed 4 bases and J 2 bases; nucleotides not matched to a gene: 5. Germline V lookup: CDR1 MDHEN, CDR2 SYDVKM. CDR3 protein: CASSSGQGVGNQPQHF. CDR3 sequence (DNA): TGTGCCAGCAGTTCTGGACAGGGGGTTGGCAATCAGCCCCAGCATTTT.

This clone was counted only a few times. Different DNA sequences within this sample yield the same CDR3. This chain connects TRBV2 to TRBJ2-5; the D is unclear. The CDR3 has 10 residues. The V and J ends lost 1 base and 6 bases respectively, with 0 bases between them. Germline CDR1 and CDR2: SNHLY and FYNNEI. The DNA for the CDR3 is TGTGCCAGCAGTGAAGAGACCCAGTACTTC. Protein sequence: CASSEETQYF. Looking up the rest from reference TRBV2 and TRBJ2-5 gives the full variable domain: EPEVTQTPSHQVTQMGQEVILRCVPISNHLYFYWYRQILGQKVEFLVSFYNNEISEKSEIFDDQFSVERPDGSNFTLKIRSTKLEDSAMYFCASSEETQYFGPGTRLLVL.

J is TRBJ1-1 and V is TRBV30; D remains ambiguous. The germline gives CDR1 GTSNPN, CDR2 SVGIG (reference sequence). Trimming shortened V by 4 bases and J by 0 bases, and 12 bases separated the two germline ends. There are 14 residues in the CDR3. In DNA form, the CDR3 reads TGTGCCTGGAATTACTCCCCGGTGAACACTGAAGCTTTCTTT. Translating gives CAWNYSPVNTEAFF.

CDR3 protein: CASSLGDPADEQFF. CDR3 nucleotide sequence: TGTGCCAGCAGCTTAGGGGACCCCGCGGATGAGCAGTTCTTC. The J gene is TRBJ2-1, the V gene TRBV7-3, with D perhaps being TRBD1 or TRBD2 (5 bases each). Germline assignment: CDR1 SGHTA and CDR2 FQGTGA. V was cut by 2 bases and J by 8 bases, with 13 bases left in between. The CDR3 has 14 residues.

The V call is TRBV6-4, the J call TRBJ2-1; TRBD2 matches at 9 bases. Germline CDR1 MRHNA, CDR2 SNTAGT. Germline trimming cut 0 bases from V and 8 bases from J; bases unmatched to any gene: 11. This CDR3 is built from 17 residues. CDR3 protein: CASSDSTPSGICDEQFF. Here the CDR3 DNA reads TGTGCCAGCAGTGACTCGACTCCTAGCGGGATCTGCGATGAGCAGTTCTTC.

The V gene is TRBV4-2, the J gene TRBJ2-6, with unresolved D. Germline V gene lookup returns CDR1 LGHNA and CDR2 YNFKEQ. The CDR3 loop spans 18 amino acids. The V and J ends lost 4 bases and 4 bases respectively, with 20 bases between them. This CDR3 reads CASSPLARSGTGANVLTF. CDR3 DNA sequence: TGTGCCAGCAGCCCCCTCGCGAGGTCAGGCACCGGGGCCAACGTCCTGACTTTC.

The CDR3 protein is CARSLDTGELFF. The CDR3 bases are TGTGCCAGAAGCTTGGACACCGGGGAGCTGTTTTTT. V gene TRBV5-3 combines with J gene TRBJ2-2, with D hard to call. TRBV5-3 is sorted into the ORF group, with uncertain function. The CDR3 totals 12 residues. Trimming stripped 0 bases from V and 3 bases from J, with 0 bases between.